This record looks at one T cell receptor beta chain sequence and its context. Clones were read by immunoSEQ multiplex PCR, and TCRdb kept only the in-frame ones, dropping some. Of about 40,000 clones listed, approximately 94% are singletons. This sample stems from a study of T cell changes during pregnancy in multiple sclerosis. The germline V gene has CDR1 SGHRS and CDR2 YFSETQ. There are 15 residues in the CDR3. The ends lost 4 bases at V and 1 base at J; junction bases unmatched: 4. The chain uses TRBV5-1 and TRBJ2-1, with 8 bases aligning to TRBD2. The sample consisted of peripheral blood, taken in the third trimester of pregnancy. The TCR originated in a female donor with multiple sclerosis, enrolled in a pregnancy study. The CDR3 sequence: CASSRGGGSYNEQFF. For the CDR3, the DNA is TGCGCCAGCAGCCGCGGCGGGGGGTCCTACAATGAGCAGTTCTTC.